Below, one TCR beta chain is given with its context. At one of its ends the junction is not consistent with the germline gene, which may arise from a read error. The germline gives CDR1 LGHNA, CDR2 YSLEER. CDR3 size: 15 residues. Primers: 60 Vbeta forward and 13 Jbeta reverse. Only in-frame clones appear in the TCRdb table, and some are missing; sequencing was by immunoSEQ multiplex PCR. Seen in this sample are more than 85,000 clones; the ten most common clones hold about 5.9%. This specimen belongs to a study of cytomegalovirus exposure and HLA in healthy donors. Sequencing input: PBMCs. The clonotype comes from a girl aged 5 to 17 in good health and CMV-seropositive. The chain recombines TRBV4-3 with TRBJ1-1; 8 nucleotides match TRBD1. CDR3 sequence: CASSQALTGDREDFF. In nucleotides, the CDR3 is TGCGCCAGCAGCCAGGCCTTGACAGGGGATAGAGAAGATTTCTTT.